This TCR beta chain originates from a study of blood T cell repertoires in COVID-19. The CDR3 is 14 residues long. Germline assignment: CDR1 SGDLS and CDR2 YYNGEE. The germline V and J ends were trimmed by 6 bases and 6 bases, with 15 bases remaining between them. How the authors handled the data: Reference gene primer amplification yielded estimated nucleated cell counts. Assay used: immunoSEQ multiplex PCR; TCRdb lists only in-frame clones, some missing. V and J calls and clone size follow that table, whereas D and trimming were derived from the DNA. This sample yields approximately 66,000 clones, of which 88% are seen a single time; about a fifth belongs to the top ten.

V usage is TRBV9 and J usage is TRBJ2-2; D is unresolved. Sequencing input: peripheral blood. The origin of this receptor is a woman aged 45 to 65 with active or convalescent COVID-19. In DNA form, the CDR3 reads TGTGCCAGCACCTTTGGCTCCTTTCCCGGGGAGCTGTTTTTT. Its translation is CASTFGSFPGELFF.